The TCR beta chain under discussion was sequenced for a study of blood T cells in healthy people across ages (dated by TCRdb to between 2014 and 2017). A note on the overall study: In model experiments, template switching captured about one uniquely barcoded TCR beta cDNA molecule for every two T cells. Using the same blood draw, the study looked at two additional independent replicas of 1 million unique cDNA reads for two donors, one aged 18 to 30 and the other aged 80 or older. Using deep sequencing normalized with unique cDNA molecular identifiers, the study measured how TCR beta repertoire diversity changes with age. To avoid experimental bias, donors of different ages were spread randomly across the sequencing lanes. The donors were divided into four age groups: young (average around 15 years), middle-aged (approximately 41), aged (roughly 66) and long-lived (around 80).

The donors were roughly 40 Caucasian individuals from Russia, aged roughly 6 to 100 years, who were systemically healthy. Each donor gave 8 to 10 milliliters of peripheral blood, collected into EDTA-treated Vacutainer tubes. Ficoll-Paque density-gradient centrifugation was used to isolate PBMCs, with at least 6.5 million obtained per sample. Total RNA was extracted from PBMCs with Trizol reagent, with at least 5 micrograms obtained per sample. Naive CD45RAhigh/CD27high T cell percentages were measured by flow cytometry on a PBMC aliquot from every donor. After removal of 2 bases from V and 5 bases from J, the junction retains 10 bases not matched to a gene. The CDR3 sequence holds 17 residues, the cysteine and phenylalanine included. Just the 51-base CDR3 DNA is kept, in frame starting at base 1. CDR1 and CDR2, looked up from the germline V gene, are LGHNA and YNFKEQ. The library was obtained by 5' RACE. The sequencer listed for this sample is Illumina HiSeq 2500. A second roughly 6 to 11 cycle PCR used a sample-barcoded 5' primer and a J-beta primer mix. A unique molecular identifier was introduced onto each TCR beta cDNA molecule by a template-switch 5' adaptor carrying 12 random nucleotides. Each sample yielded at least 2.5 million CDR3-containing paired-end reads. All of the RNA was converted into first-strand cDNA using the Mint cDNA synthesis kit, with a TRBC-specific oligonucleotide serving as the primer. Following uracil-DNA glycosylase treatment, a first 18-cycle PCR with universal primers M1SS and BC2_uni_R was performed on all cDNA. On the authors' methods: Normalization of each sample was performed by random selection of 1 million high-quality reads, each carrying a distinct molecular identifier. Instead of being binned into consensus sequences, reads with shared molecular identifiers were discarded. MiTCR, set to a Q25 quality threshold and the strictest error-elimination algorithm, was used for CDR3 identification, clonotype clustering and error correction. A nonparametric unseen species model using Euler transformation provided a lower-bound estimate of total TCR beta diversity. TCRdb ran its own pipeline on the public reads, namely fastp trimming at Q25 and MiXCR clone calling, and kept in-frame beta chains. Rows with a matching CDR3 protein are joined into one entry that keeps the most common DNA and genes. TCRdb, not the original authors, processed these V and J calls. For this sample the table gives roughly 1.6 million distinct CDR3 sequences, of which about 31% were detected only once. The ten largest make up approximately 10% of the sample.

Concerning this clonotype: This clone's antigen is unknown. No base quality values were provided; no much bigger clone lies one nucleotide off.

Broader findings and caveats from the paper: A strong correlation was found between observed TCR beta diversity and the percentage of naive T cells measured by flow cytometry. Total diversity estimates from one million sequenced T cells were considered lower bounds and underestimates. Compared with the aged group, the long-lived group had more naive CD4+ T cells, fewer expanded clones and increased TCR diversity, suggesting age selection. Donor CMV infection status was unknown, potentially confounding age-related changes in expanded clonotypes. Conclusive comparison of naive and antigen-experienced compartments was prevented by the profiling of bulk unsorted PBMCs. Observed TCR beta diversity per million T cells fell roughly linearly with age, and a significant reduction was already apparent by age approximately 40.

The chain joins TRBV4-2 to TRBJ2-1, and 9 junction bases match TRBD2. Sequencing was performed on blood. The clonotype comes from a woman younger than 45 in good health. The DNA sequence is given as TGTGCCAGCAGCCAAATAGCGGGAGCCATCCGCCACAATGAGCAGTTCTTC. Translated, this gives CASSQIAGAIRHNEQFF.